The 29 T cell receptor beta chains below come from one sample, sequenced in a study of beta chain features in type 1 diabetes. The study reverse transcribed the entire isolated RNA, so it sequenced expressed TCRB transcripts. Profiled with immunoSEQ multiplex PCR; TCRdb holds only in-frame clones, not every one. This sample has around 250,000 clones, with approximately 14% found just once. Sequencing input: naive CD4+ T cells from blood. The source of these receptors is a woman in her forties in good health.

The chain couples TRBV18 to TRBJ2-7; 8 bases align to TRBD1. Trimming removed 6 bases from V and 2 bases from J; junction bases left unmatched: 9. Germline V gene lookup returns CDR1 KGHSH and CDR2 LQKENI. The CDR3 is 15 amino acids. Written as DNA, the CDR3 is TGTGCCAGCTCGGATGGACAGGGCGGTGCCTACGAGCAGTACTTC. It encodes CASSDGQGGAYEQYF.

This clone has more than one count but fewer than ten. The J gene is TRBJ1-1, the V gene TRBV5-1; D is possibly TRBD1 (5 bases). The CDR3 contains 15 residues. Germline CDR1 reads SGHRS; CDR2 reads YFSETQ. The V and J ends lost 1 base and 0 bases respectively, with 10 bases between them. CDR3 protein: CASSLFLDMNTEAFF. The DNA of the CDR3 is TGCGCCAGCAGCTTGTTTCTGGACATGAACACTGAAGCTTTCTTT.

This clone was seen only a few times. CDR3 amino acids: CASSLDIVLLTNEKLFF. The CDR3 DNA is TGCGCCAGCAGTCTAGACATCGTGCTTTTGACTAATGAAAAACTGTTTTTT. The J gene is TRBJ1-4, the V gene TRBV23-1; no reliable D call. TRBV23-1 has ORF status, its function being uncertain. The CDR3 spans 17 residues. Trimming removed 4 bases at V and 2 bases at J, with 17 bases between.

V gene TRBV6-1 combines with J gene TRBJ2-3, with D uncertain. Germline V lookup: CDR1 MNHNS, CDR2 SASEGT. The length of the CDR3 is 12 residues. Trimming left V 2 bases short and J 5 bases short, with 5 bases between. The CDR3 here is CASSEPVDTQYF. CDR3 coding DNA: TGTGCCAGCAGTGAACCGGTAGATACGCAGTATTTT.

In its sample, this clone was seen a few times. V is TRBV9 and J is TRBJ1-5; D gene uncertain. In germline, CDR1 is SGDLS, CDR2 YYNGEE. V lost 4 bases, J lost 7 bases, and 12 bases lay in between. This CDR3 has 13 residues. The CDR3 DNA reads TGTGCCAGCAGCCCACCAGCGGGGCAGCCCCAGCATTTT. This sequence encodes CASSPPAGQPQHF.

This clone was seen only a few times. CDR3 nucleotides: TGTGCCAGCAGTTCGGGACAGGCAGGGTATCGAGGCTACACCTTC. Translating it yields CASSSGQAGYRGYTF. V usage is TRBV7-2 and J usage is TRBJ1-2; 8 bases align to TRBD1. The CDR3 runs to 15 residues. Unmatched junction bases numbered 14, after V lost 6 bases and J lost 8 bases. Germline lookup yields CDR1 SGHTA and CDR2 FQGNSA.

The chain joins TRBV5-1 to TRBJ2-7, with D unresolved. Trimming shortened V by 5 bases and J by 0 bases, and 9 bases separated the two germline ends. In germline, CDR1 is SGHRS, CDR2 YFSETQ. This CDR3 has 13 amino acids. This CDR3 reads CASRETASYEQYF. The DNA for the CDR3 is TGCGCCAGCAGGGAAACAGCCTCCTACGAGCAGTACTTC. The variable domain in full, completed from reference TRBV5-1 and TRBJ2-7, reads KAGVTQTPRYLIKTRGQQVTLSCSPISGHRSVSWYQQTPGQGLQFLFEYFSETQRNKGNFPGRFSGRQFSNSRSEMNVSTLELGDSALYLCASRETASYEQYFGPGTRLTVT.

This clone turned up a few times. The junction shows a germline mismatch at one end, possibly a read error. The V gene is TRBV7-7, the J gene TRBJ2-5; the match to TRBD1 covers 7 bases. The CDR3 spans 14 residues. Germline CDR1 reads SSHAT; CDR2 reads FNYEAQ (reference sequence). The CDR3, as DNA: TGTGCTAGCAGCCTAGACAGGGCTACAGAGACCCAGTACTTC. As protein: CASSLDRATETQYF.

This CDR3 reads CASSLTGSNQPQHF. CDR3 coding DNA: TGTGCCAGCAGTCTCACAGGGTCCAATCAGCCCCAGCATTTT. This sequence joins TRBV28 and TRBJ1-5; D may be TRBD1 (6 bases). This CDR3 spans 14 amino acids. V dropped 5 bases and J dropped 3 bases, with 11 bases sitting between them. The germline V gene encodes CDR1 MDHEN and CDR2 SYDVKM. The full variable domain, in which reference TRBV28 and TRBJ1-5 provide the parts outside the CDR3, is DVKVTQSSRYLVKRTGEKVFLECVQDMDHENMFWYRQDPGLGLRLIYFSYDVKMKEKGDIPEGYSVSREKKERFSLILESASTNQTSMYLCASSLTGSNQPQHFGDGTRLSIL.

This clone turned up a few times. The chain has TRBV7-8 and TRBJ1-1; D not certain. Trimming shortened V by 5 bases and J by 0 bases, and 16 bases separated the two germline ends. The CDR3 runs to 16 residues. The germline V gene has CDR1 SGHVS and CDR2 FQNEAQ. CDR3: CASSQPGSPLNTEAFF. The CDR3 bases are TGTGCCAGCAGCCAGCCGGGATCCCCCTTGAACACTGAAGCTTTCTTT.

The chain combines TRBV10-1 with TRBJ2-1; 10 nucleotides align to TRBD2. The CDR3 runs 15 residues. V shed 3 bases and J 7 bases; nucleotides not matched to a gene: 6. CDR1 and CDR2 from the germline V gene are WNHNN and SYGVQD (reference sequence). The CDR3 DNA is TGCGCCAGCAGTGATACAGCGGGGGGGGTAAATGAGCAGTTCTTC. Amino acid sequence: CASSDTAGGVNEQFF.

This clone was seen only a few times. Within the sample, other DNA sequences also encode this same CDR3. The rearrangement joins TRBV6-6 to TRBJ1-2; TRBD1 agrees at 7 bases. The germline V gene has CDR1 MNHNY and CDR2 SVGAGI (reference sequence). J gave up 3 bases and V 6 bases, and 4 bases lay outside the gene matches. This CDR3 region has 13 residues. CDR3 bases: TGTGCCAGCAGAACCGACAGGGACTATGGCTACACCTTC. It yields the protein CASRTDRDYGYTF.

This chain links TRBV5-4 with TRBJ1-4; 9 nucleotides line up with TRBD1. Germline loops: CDR1 SGHNT, CDR2 YYREEE (reference sequence). The CDR3 consists of 15 residues. Germline trimming cut 4 bases from V and 7 bases from J; bases unmatched to any gene: 8. CDR3 nucleotide sequence: TGTGCCAGCAGCGTCAAACAGGGGGCAAGTGAAAAACTGTTTTTT. Translated: CASSVKQGASEKLFF. Full variable domain (rest looked up from reference TRBV5-4 and TRBJ1-4): ETGVTQSPTHLIKTRGQQVTLRCSSQSGHNTVSWYQQALGQGPQFIFQYYREEENGRGNFPPRFSGLQFPNYSSELNVNALELDDSALYLCASSVKQGASEKLFFGSGTQLSVL.

The chain combines TRBV29-1 with TRBJ2-3; D not certain. Germline CDR1 and CDR2: SQVTM and ANQGSEA. CDR3 size: 13 residues. V gave up 5 bases and J gave up 1 base, with 10 bases separating them. The CDR3 DNA reads as TGCAGCGTTTACTCCCCTGGCACAGATACGCAGTATTTT. Its translation: CSVYSPGTDTQYF.

The table lists this clone with a few counts. The J gene is TRBJ2-7, the V gene TRBV5-1; tentatively, D is TRBD1 (6 bases). The CDR3 is 14 amino acids. V was cut by 6 bases and J by 0 bases, with 13 bases left in between. From germline, CDR1 is SGHRS and CDR2 YFSETQ. CDR3 sequence reads: CASNVGTPSYEQYF. CDR3 in DNA: TGCGCCAGCAACGTAGGGACACCCTCCTACGAGCAGTACTTC.

In this sample, this clone turned up a few times. This sample includes further DNA sequences coding for the same CDR3. V is TRBV9 and J is TRBJ2-7; D may be TRBD2 (5 bases). Germline V gene data show CDR1 as SGDLS and CDR2 as YYNGEE. The CDR3 extends over 15 amino acids. V was clipped by 0 bases and J by 0 bases, with 10 bases between them. The CDR3 bases are TGTGCCAGCAGCGTAGAAACGGGAAGCTCCTACGAGCAGTACTTC. This encodes CASSVETGSSYEQYF.

This clone showed up just a few times. V is TRBV4-1 and J is TRBJ1-5; unclear D gene. Germline V gene lookup returns CDR1 MGHRA and CDR2 YSYEKL. This CDR3 has 13 amino acids. V dropped 3 bases and J dropped 4 bases, with 7 bases sitting between them. CDR3 DNA sequence: TGCGCCAGCAGCCATCTCCTGAATCAGCCCCAGCATTTT. It encodes CASSHLLNQPQHF.

A few counts support this clone. This sequence joins TRBV7-6 and TRBJ2-7; weak D call: TRBD2 (5 bases). Trimming took 5 bases from V and 3 from J, leaving 14 bases between them. Germline V gene sequence: CDR1 SGHVS, CDR2 FNYEAQ. The length of the CDR3 is 14 residues. The chain's CDR3 is CASSPRVGDYEQYF. In DNA, the CDR3 is TGTGCCAGCAGCCCCCGGGTCGGGGACTACGAGCAGTACTTC. The entire variable domain, with the rest obtained from reference TRBV7-6 and TRBJ2-7, is as follows: GAGVSQSPRYKVTKRGQDVALRCDPISGHVSLYWYRQALGQGPEFLTYFNYEAQQDKSGLPNDRFSAERPEGSISTLTIQRTEQRDSAMYRCASSPRVGDYEQYFGPGTRLTVT.

The chain recombines TRBV5-1 with TRBJ1-6; 7 bases match TRBD1. V gave up 3 bases and J gave up 7 bases; unmatched junction bases: 7. This CDR3 has 15 residues. Germline V gene data show CDR1 as SGHRS and CDR2 as YFSETQ. Here the CDR3 DNA reads TGCGCCAGCAGCTCCGACAGGGTCCGGAATTCACCCCTCCACTTT. It yields the protein CASSSDRVRNSPLHF.

This clone was detected only a few times. The rearrangement links TRBV19 to TRBJ2-7; 7 bases are a match to TRBD1. Losses at the gene ends were 10 bases for V and 7 bases for J; bases not matched to a gene: 10. The length of the CDR3 is 12 residues. CDR1 LNHDA and CDR2 SQIVND come from the germline V gene (reference sequence). The CDR3 here is CATRQGPREQYF. CDR3 DNA: TGTGCCACCCGACAGGGTCCACGAGAGCAGTACTTC.

The table lists this clone with a few counts. The genes are TRBV5-1 and TRBJ1-1; TRBD1 is a possible D gene (5 bases). Looked up from germline, CDR1 is SGHRS and CDR2 is YFSETQ. The CDR3 is 13 residues long. Trimming stripped 1 base from V and 3 bases from J, with 7 bases between. The CDR3 loop reads CASSLQGDTEAFF. The DNA of the CDR3 is TGCGCCAGCAGCTTGCAGGGCGACACTGAAGCTTTCTTT.

This clone turned up a few times. This chain links TRBV5-4 with TRBJ1-4; TRBD1 aligns across 11 bases. Looked up from germline, CDR1 is SGHNT and CDR2 is YYREEE (reference sequence). The J segment lost 7 bases and the V segment lost 2 bases, leaving 4 bases of the junction unmatched. The CDR3 runs 15 residues. CDR3 nucleotides: TGTGCCAGCAGCTTTATCGGGACAGGGGGTGAAAAACTGTTTTTT. This sequence encodes CASSFIGTGGEKLFF.

This clone was seen more than once but under ten times. V usage is TRBV5-1 and J usage is TRBJ2-5; D is possibly TRBD1 (5 bases). Trimming shortened V by 1 base and J by 1 base, and 8 bases separated the two germline ends. Looked up from germline, CDR1 is SGHRS and CDR2 is YFSETQ. There are 14 residues in the CDR3. The CDR3 is CASSLSQGQETQYF. The CDR3 DNA is TGCGCCAGCAGCTTGTCCCAGGGCCAAGAGACCCAGTACTTC. Full variable domain (missing parts from reference TRBV5-1 and TRBJ2-5): KAGVTQTPRYLIKTRGQQVTLSCSPISGHRSVSWYQQTPGQGLQFLFEYFSETQRNKGNFPGRFSGRQFSNSRSEMNVSTLELGDSALYLCASSLSQGQETQYFGPGTRLLVL.

The chain joins TRBV13 to TRBJ1-4; 7 nucleotides agree with TRBD1. The V gene end was trimmed by 3 bases and the J gene end by 3 bases; junction bases not matched to a gene: 7. Germline V lookup: CDR1 PRHDT, CDR2 FYEKMQ (reference sequence). This CDR3 region has 16 residues. The CDR3 protein is CASSFHPGTANEKLFF. CDR3 DNA: TGTGCCAGCAGCTTCCACCCCGGGACAGCTAATGAAAAACTGTTTTTT.

This clone was observed a handful of times. J is TRBJ2-1 and V is TRBV7-2, with TRBD1 matching over 8 bases. J gave up 5 bases and V 5 bases, and 11 bases lay outside the gene matches. Germline CDR1 SGHTA, CDR2 FQGNSA. This CDR3 is 16 amino acids long. CDR3 nucleotide sequence: TGTGCCAGCAGCAACCTACCGGGACAGGTCAACAATGAGCAGTTCTTC. Its protein product is CASSNLPGQVNNEQFF. Filled out from reference TRBV7-2 and TRBJ2-1, the complete variable domain reads GAGVSQSPSNKVTEKGKDVELRCDPISGHTALYWYRQSLGQGLEFLIYFQGNSAPDKSGLPSDRFSAERTGGSVSTLTIQRTQQEDSAVYLCASSNLPGQVNNEQFFGPGTRLTVL.

The chain recombines TRBV9 with TRBJ2-5; D possibly corresponds to TRBD2 (6 bases). This CDR3 has 16 residues. V was pared by 4 bases and J by 1 base, with 17 bases between. The germline V gene has CDR1 SGDLS and CDR2 YYNGEE. The CDR3 region is CASSPSGERSQETQYF. In DNA form, the CDR3 reads TGTGCCAGCAGCCCCTCGGGAGAGCGATCCCAAGAGACCCAGTACTTC. The whole variable domain, remainder taken from reference TRBV9 and TRBJ2-5, is DSGVTQTPKHLITATGQRVTLRCSPRSGDLSVYWYQQSLDQGLQFLIQYYNGEERAKGNILERFSAQQFPDLHSELNLSSLELGDSALYFCASSPSGERSQETQYFGPGTRLLVL.

This clone was counted a few times. This sequence joins TRBV7-9 and TRBJ2-2; D call uncertain. The germline V and J ends were trimmed by 5 bases and 6 bases, with 4 bases remaining between them. The CDR3 totals 11 residues. Germline-derived CDR1 and CDR2 are SEHNR and FQNEAQ (reference sequence). In DNA, the CDR3 is TGTGCCAGCAGCACAGCCGGGGAGCTGTTTTTT. It yields the protein CASSTAGELFF.

This clone was observed a handful of times. CDR3 nucleotide sequence: TGTGCCAGCAGCTTGGGGGGTAGCGGGAGCCCAGAGACCCAGTACTTC. It codes for CASSLGGSGSPETQYF. V and J are TRBV5-4 and TRBJ2-5; 9 positions agree with TRBD2. In germline, CDR1 is SGHNT, CDR2 YYREEE (reference sequence). After removal of 0 bases from V and 4 bases from J, the junction contained 7 bases not matched to a gene. There are 16 residues in the CDR3.

The chain combines TRBV4-3 with TRBJ1-1, with D possibly matching TRBD1 (6 bases). V was shortened by 1 base and J by 4 bases, with 13 bases between the two germline ends. The germline gives CDR1 LGHNA, CDR2 YSLEER. CDR3 length: 15 amino acids. The CDR3 DNA follows: TGCGCCAGCAGCCAAGGACCCAGGGGTTCCACTGAAGCTTTCTTT. Encoded protein: CASSQGPRGSTEAFF.